A selection of T cell receptor beta chains follows, all from one sample in a study of CD8 T cells in Susac syndrome. Via MiXCR, TCRdb re-called the immunoSEQ multiplex PCR reads, giving one row per CDR3 protein. The sample carries 120,000 or so distinct CDR3 sequences, roughly 92% recorded once. Sequencing used CD4+ T cells from PBMCs. These receptors all stem from a human donor in good health. The CDR3 runs from the conserved cysteine through the conserved F or W. The order of the fields is D gene, J gene, V gene, clone size, CDR3 protein, CDR3 DNA. A D gene is named only where the DNA matches it firmly. Clone size is shown for a subset of rows, as once, few, many or a class of expanded clone.

-,TRBJ2-5,TRBV6-1,once,CASSRPVGIQGETQYF,TGTGCCAGCAGCCGCCCCGTGGGGATCCAAGGGGAGACCCAGTACTTC
-,TRBJ2-2,TRBV3-1,once,CASSQGLTNTGELFF,TGTGCCAGCAGCCAAGGACTTACTAACACCGGGGAGCTGTTTTTT
TRBD1,TRBJ1-1,TRBV27,-,CASRPGTGGWTEAFF,TGTGCCAGCAGACCCGGGACAGGGGGGTGGACTGAAGCTTTCTTT
TRBD1,TRBJ2-1,TRBV27,-,CASSFGQGIYNEQFF,TGTGCCAGCAGTTTCGGACAGGGGATCTACAATGAGCAGTTCTTC
TRBD2,TRBJ2-1,TRBV7-3,-,CASSPQSSGRRYNEQFF,TGTGCCAGCAGCCCCCAGTCTAGCGGGAGACGTTACAATGAGCAGTTCTTC
TRBD1,TRBJ1-1,TRBV9,-,CASSARDRGPNTEAFF,TGTGCCAGCAGCGCAAGGGACAGGGGACCTAACACTGAAGCTTTCTTT
-,TRBJ2-5,TRBV30,-,CAHSGGGETQYF,TGTGCCCATAGCGGAGGGGGGGAGACCCAGTACTTC
-,TRBJ2-1,TRBV20-1,-,CSASWGAHNEQFF,TGCAGTGCTTCTTGGGGGGCCCACAATGAGCAGTTCTTC
-,TRBJ1-3,TRBV7-9,-,CASSLTSGEGNTIYF,TGTGCCAGCAGCTTAACTTCAGGGGAAGGAAACACCATATATTTT
-,TRBJ1-1,TRBV7-3,-,CASSQGPPAAEAFF,TGTGCCAGCAGCCAGGGACCCCCGGCCGCTGAAGCTTTCTTT
-,TRBJ1-5,TRBV27,few,CASSPRQGNQPQHF,TGTGCCAGCAGTCCTCGGCAGGGTAATCAGCCCCAGCATTTT
TRBD2,TRBJ2-7,TRBV7-9,few,CASSLALYAGGEQYF,TGTGCCAGCAGCTTAGCGCTATATGCGGGGGGAGAGCAGTACTTC
-,TRBJ1-2,TRBV12-3/TRBV12-4,-,CASSPAGLGGYTF,TGTGCCAGCAGTCCCGCGGGCCTTGGGGGCTACACCTTC
-,TRBJ2-7,TRBV25-1,-,CASSAGPMYEQYF,TGTGCCAGCAGCGCGGGGCCTATGTACGAGCAGTACTTC
-,TRBJ2-1,TRBV29-1,-,CSVEVRYNEQFF,TGCAGCGTTGAAGTCAGGTACAATGAGCAGTTCTTC
-,TRBJ1-3,TRBV9,-,CASSVNRGAKGNTIYF,TGTGCCAGCAGCGTAAACCGGGGGGCGAAAGGAAACACCATATATTTT
-,TRBJ1-3,TRBV20-1,-,CSAPGAGSSGNTIYF,TGCAGTGCTCCCGGGGCAGGGAGCTCTGGAAACACCATATATTTT
TRBD2,TRBJ2-7,TRBV27,-,CASRRLAGGRYEQYF,TGTGCCAGCAGGCGGCTAGCGGGAGGACGGTACGAGCAGTACTTC
-,TRBJ1-5,TRBV27,-,CASSLEGRKGQPQHF,TGTGCCAGCAGTTTAGAGGGTAGAAAAGGACAGCCCCAGCATTTT
-,TRBJ2-3,TRBV6-2/TRBV6-3,few,CASRSYRGSTDTQYF,TGTGCCAGCAGATCCTACAGAGGGAGTACAGATACGCAGTATTTT
-,TRBJ2-3,TRBV7-8,-,CASSLRASTDTQYF,TGTGCCAGCAGCTTAAGGGCGAGCACAGATACGCAGTATTTT
-,TRBJ2-7,TRBV28,-,CASSWVGATYEQYF,TGTGCCAGCAGTTGGGTTGGGGCAACCTACGAGCAGTACTTC
-,TRBJ1-4,TRBV5-1,-,CASSFSEGEKLFF,TGCGCCAGCAGCTTTTCGGAGGGTGAAAAACTGTTTTTT
-,TRBJ1-1,TRBV18,-,CASSAGQNTEAFF,TGTGCCAGCTCGGCTGGACAGAACACTGAAGCTTTCTTT
TRBD2,TRBJ2-3,TRBV30,-,CAYSGGSTDTQYF,TGTGCCTACAGCGGGGGTAGCACAGATACGCAGTATTTT
TRBD1,TRBJ1-1,TRBV12-5,-,CASGSTGGTEAFF,TGTGCTAGTGGTTCTACAGGGGGCACTGAAGCTTTCTTT
-,TRBJ2-2,TRBV6-5,once,CASSYGLNTGELFF,TGTGCCAGCAGTTACGGCCTAAACACCGGGGAGCTGTTTTTT
-,TRBJ2-3,TRBV18,-,CASSKTSQQTDTQYF,TGTGCCAGCTCGAAAACGTCCCAGCAGACAGATACGCAGTATTTT
TRBD2,TRBJ2-3,TRBV7-2,-,CASSLRRSGRTSTDTQYF,TGTGCCAGCAGCTTAAGGCGCAGCGGGAGGACGAGCACAGATACGCAGTATTTT
TRBD1,TRBJ2-6,TRBV9,-,CASSVGARAGGGGSPSGANVLTF,TGTGCCAGCAGCGTAGGCGCTAGGGCAGGGGGCGGCGGTAGCCCCTCTGGGGCCAACGTCCTGACTTTC
TRBD1,TRBJ2-5,TRBV7-9,-,CASSLAGDREETQYF,TGTGCCAGCAGCTTAGCGGGGGACAGGGAAGAGACCCAGTACTTC
TRBD1,TRBJ2-5,TRBV5-8,-,CATNRGRETQYF,TGTGCCACCAACAGGGGGCGGGAGACCCAGTACTTC
-,TRBJ2-2,TRBV7-2,-,CASSLGLTENTGELFF,TGTGCCAGCAGCTTAGGGTTGACTGAGAACACCGGGGAGCTGTTTTTT
TRBD2,TRBJ2-1,TRBV4-1,once,CASSPPLERGSNEQFF,TGCGCCAGCAGCCCACCTCTCGAGCGGGGGTCCAATGAGCAGTTCTTC
-,TRBJ2-7,TRBV7-9,-,CASSSQGEEQYF,TGTGCCAGCAGCTCACAGGGTGAGGAGCAGTACTTC
-,TRBJ1-5,TRBV7-2,-,CASSLTGASNQPQHF,TGTGCCAGCAGCTTAACCGGGGCCAGCAATCAGCCCCAGCATTTT
-,TRBJ2-6,TRBV5-4,-,CASSVDGSSGANVLTF,TGTGCCAGCAGCGTGGACGGAAGCTCTGGGGCCAACGTCCTGACTTTC
-,TRBJ2-1,TRBV7-7,-,CASSLAEQAEQFF,TGTGCTAGCAGCTTAGCGGAGCAGGCTGAGCAGTTCTTC
-,TRBJ2-2,TRBV27,-,CASSLYQPSLSTVTNTGELFF,TGTGCCAGCAGTTTGTATCAACCGTCTCTTTCGACAGTGACGAACACCGGGGAGCTGTTTTTT
TRBD1,TRBJ2-1,TRBV10-3,-,CAISEGTGSKQFF,TGTGCCATCAGTGAGGGGACAGGGAGTAAGCAGTTCTTC
TRBD2,TRBJ2-5,TRBV27,-,CASSFRSVPSGSRLETQYF,TGTGCCAGCAGTTTTCGATCAGTTCCTAGCGGGAGCCGACTAGAGACCCAGTACTTC
-,TRBJ1-2,TRBV6-5,-,CASSYGGSESYTF,TGTGCCAGCAGTTACGGGGGTAGCGAGAGCTACACCTTC
-,TRBJ1-1,TRBV5-1,-,CASPLWGTEAFF,TGCGCCAGCCCCTTGTGGGGAACTGAAGCTTTCTTT
TRBD2,TRBJ2-1,TRBV5-1,-,CASSSLAGVSDEQFF,TGCGCCAGCAGCTCTCTAGCGGGAGTTAGTGATGAGCAGTTCTTC
-,TRBJ2-7,TRBV29-1,-,CSVAMGVGYEQYF,TGCAGCGTTGCGATGGGTGTAGGGTACGAGCAGTACTTC
-,TRBJ2-2,TRBV5-6,-,CASSFGQNTGELFF,TGTGCCAGCAGCTTTGGACAGAACACCGGGGAGCTGTTTTTT
TRBD1,TRBJ2-3,TRBV3-1,once,CASSPGTGELTDTQYF,TGTGCCAGCAGCCCCGGGACAGGGGAATTGACAGATACGCAGTATTTT
-,TRBJ2-5,TRBV5-1,-,CASSFGQGGETQYF,TGCGCCAGCAGCTTTGGCCAGGGCGGAGAGACCCAGTACTTC
-,TRBJ2-7,TRBV20-1,-,CSARDPRSYEQYF,TGCAGTGCTAGAGATCCCAGGTCCTACGAGCAGTACTTC
-,TRBJ1-1,TRBV29-1,-,CSACLGVHTEAFF,TGCAGCGCCTGTTTGGGGGTCCACACTGAAGCTTTCTTT
TRBD2,TRBJ2-2,TRBV7-6,-,CASSLDPSGRGGELFF,TGTGCCAGCAGCTTAGACCCTAGCGGAAGGGGCGGGGAGCTGTTTTTT
TRBD1,TRBJ1-2,TRBV11-2,-,CASSAQQGFYGYTF,TGTGCCAGCAGCGCTCAACAGGGGTTCTATGGCTACACCTTC
TRBD2,TRBJ2-1,TRBV6-4,-,CASSGSGGSSEQFF,TGTGCCAGCAGTGGTAGCGGGGGGTCGAGTGAGCAGTTCTTC
TRBD1,TRBJ2-7,TRBV4-3,-,CASSQGRDSSYEQYF,TGCGCCAGCAGCCAAGGCCGGGACAGCTCCTACGAGCAGTACTTC